Presented here are 26 T cell receptor beta chains from one specimen sequenced in a study of early T cells in non-severe SARS-CoV-2 infection. TCRdb processed the 5' RACE reads anew with MiXCR; each CDR3 protein has one entry. The sample includes about 55,000 distinct CDR3 sequences, 5.5% to 8.5% seen only once; the top ten take 5.8%. The material was whole blood, obtained at baseline. The receptors were sampled from an adult who was a healthcare worker with PCR-confirmed SARS-CoV-2 infection or an uninfected control (not recorded which).

This clonotype has a count of ten or more. The chain links TRBV24-1 to TRBJ2-1, with D perhaps being TRBD1 or TRBD2 (5 bases each). Trimming removed 7 bases at V and 2 bases at J, with 14 bases between. The CDR3 is 15 amino acids. Germline values: CDR1 KGHDR, CDR2 SFDVKD. CDR3 sequence (DNA): TGTGCCACCAGCCACCGGGACGTAACCTACAATGAGCAGTTCTTC. Translated, it gives CATSHRDVTYNEQFF.

This clonotype has only a few counts. The V call is TRBV7-2, the J call TRBJ1-2, with D uncertain. The CDR3 is 15 residues long. Germline lookup yields CDR1 SGHTA and CDR2 FQGNSA. V was pared by 1 base and J by 2 bases, with 11 bases between. The CDR3 here is CASSLVGSGNYGYTF. CDR3 in DNA: TGTGCCAGCAGCTTAGTTGGTAGTGGGAACTATGGCTACACCTTC.

This clonotype has a handful of counts. The chain combines TRBV19 with TRBJ1-2; D gene uncertain. The CDR3 spans 13 residues. Germline V gene data show CDR1 as LNHDA and CDR2 as SQIVND (reference sequence). Trimming removed 2 bases at V and 3 bases at J, with 7 bases between. As DNA, the CDR3 is TGTGCCAGTAGTATATGGGGAGACTATGGCTACACCTTC. This gives the protein CASSIWGDYGYTF.

The table lists this clonotype with a few counts. The V and J genes are TRBV28 and TRBJ1-1; TRBD1 might be the D (5 bases). The V gene's germline CDR1 is MDHEN and CDR2 SYDVKM. With 4 bases removed from V and 3 bases from J, the gap between germline ends came to 12 bases. This CDR3 comprises 14 residues. CDR3 sequence reads: CASSWTGTHTEAFF. CDR3 nucleotide sequence: TGTGCCAGCAGTTGGACCGGGACCCACACTGAAGCTTTCTTT.

V is TRBV10-1 and J is TRBJ2-3; 13 bases agree with TRBD2. Germline values: CDR1 WNHNN, CDR2 SYGVQD (reference sequence). The CDR3 sequence is 18 residues long. Trimming cost V 6 bases and J 0 bases; bases outside gene matches: 9. The CDR3 DNA is TGCGCCAGCAGGGTTACTAGCGGGGGGGCCTCTAGCACAGATACGCAGTATTTT. Translated, it gives CASRVTSGGASSTDTQYF.

This clonotype has just a few counts. The V gene is TRBV5-1, the J gene TRBJ2-7; TRBD1 is a possible D gene (6 bases). V lost 5 bases to trimming and J lost 7 bases, with 16 bases between them. CDR1 is SGHRS and CDR2 is YFSETQ in the germline V gene. The length of the CDR3 is 13 residues. As DNA, the CDR3 is TGCGCCAGCAGTATCATCATCCAGGGGGAGCAGTACTTC. This codes for CASSIIIQGEQYF.

This clonotype occurred a few times. The J gene is TRBJ2-3, the V gene TRBV24-1; D may correspond to TRBD1 or TRBD2 (5 bases each). Germline V gene sequence: CDR1 KGHDR, CDR2 SFDVKD. The CDR3 consists of 16 residues. Trimming pared 6 bases from V and 0 bases from J, leaving 15 bases between. The CDR3, as DNA: TGTGCCACCAGTCACTCGGGACGCACAAGCACAGATACGCAGTATTTT. As protein: CATSHSGRTSTDTQYF.

This clonotype was detected ten times or more. The V call is TRBV5-4, the J call TRBJ2-4; a possible D gene is TRBD1 (6 bases). Germline V gene lookup returns CDR1 SGHNT and CDR2 YYREEE (reference sequence). V gave up 5 bases and J gave up 7 bases, with 19 bases separating them. This CDR3 has 15 residues. The CDR3: CASSLPGVLQNIQYF. Written as DNA, the CDR3 is TGTGCCAGCAGTCTACCAGGGGTTCTTCAGAACATTCAGTACTTC.

The sample holds a few counts of this clonotype. The CDR3 loop reads CASSQDGGGPTEAFF. As DNA, the CDR3 is TGTGCCAGCAGTCAAGACGGGGGAGGACCCACTGAAGCTTTCTTT. The V and J genes are TRBV7-9 and TRBJ1-1; the D gene is possibly TRBD1 (5 bases). Trimming removed 6 bases at V and 4 bases at J, with 18 bases between. Germline lookup yields CDR1 SEHNR and CDR2 FQNEAQ (reference sequence). CDR3 length equals 15 residues.

The chain links TRBV20-1 to TRBJ2-3; TRBD2 might be the D (6 bases). The CDR3 has 15 amino acids. Trimming removed 6 bases from V and 2 bases from J, with 18 bases in between. The germline V gene has CDR1 DFQATT and CDR2 SNEGSKA (reference sequence). The CDR3: CSAHDRDWYTDTQYF. CDR3 coding DNA: TGCAGTGCCCATGACCGGGACTGGTACACAGATACGCAGTATTTT.

There are many counts of this clonotype. The rearrangement joins TRBV12-3 or TRBV12-4 to TRBJ1-1, with D unclear. The CDR3 has 14 amino acids. Between the trimmed V and J ends, which lost 1 base and 1 base, there was a span of 7 bases. This chain's CDR3 is CASSLEIGNTEAFF. In DNA form, the CDR3 reads TGTGCCAGCAGTTTAGAAATCGGGAACACTGAAGCTTTCTTT.

This chain connects TRBV12-3 or TRBV12-4 to TRBJ2-2; no reliable D call. The CDR3 consists of 10 residues. Trimming shortened V by 4 bases and J by 9 bases, and 3 bases separated the two germline ends. The CDR3 sequence: CASSSRELFF. CDR3 DNA: TGTGCCAGCAGTTCCCGGGAGCTGTTTTTT.

The table lists this clonotype with a few counts. The chain uses TRBV4-3 and TRBJ2-7; D unresolved. V lost 1 base to trimming and J lost 7 bases, with 14 bases between them. This CDR3 region has 14 residues. Looked up from germline, CDR1 is LGHNA and CDR2 is YSLEER. CDR3 region: CASSQGQAYGEQYF. DNA of the CDR3: TGCGCCAGCAGCCAAGGGCAGGCCTACGGGGAGCAGTACTTC.

Ten or more counts support this clonotype. This rearrangement joins TRBV28 to TRBJ2-7; the match to TRBD2 covers 9 bases. V lost 2 bases to trimming and J lost 1 base; unmatched junction nucleotides: 3. CDR1 and CDR2 (germline): MDHEN, SYDVKM. This CDR3 has 15 amino acids. CDR3 sequence (DNA): TGTGCCAGCAGTTTAGAGCGGGGGGCGTCCTACGAGCAGTACTTC. Translated, it gives CASSLERGASYEQYF.

The V and J genes are TRBV5-4 and TRBJ2-7; D is perhaps TRBD1 (6 bases). Germline CDR1 SGHNT, CDR2 YYREEE (reference sequence). The CDR3 covers 13 residues. Trimming cost V 4 bases and J 5 bases, with 13 bases left between them. CDR3 DNA sequence: TGTGCCAGCAGCCACAGGGTTAGCGACGAGCAGTACTTC. It encodes CASSHRVSDEQYF.

This clonotype was seen only a few times. V is TRBV11-1 and J is TRBJ2-7; D gene unclear. This CDR3 region has 14 residues. CDR1 is SGHAT and CDR2 is FQDESV in the germline V gene (reference sequence). V dropped 4 bases and J dropped 4 bases, with 14 bases sitting between them. The CDR3 is CASSYPGFTYEQYF. CDR3 coding DNA: TGTGCCAGCAGCTACCCGGGCTTTACTTACGAGCAGTACTTC.

This clonotype was seen many times. An end of the junction differs from the germline gene, which may be a read error. The gene calls are TRBV7-6 and TRBJ2-2; 12 nucleotides match TRBD1. This CDR3 comprises 19 residues. Per germline, CDR1 SGHVS and CDR2 FNYEAQ. CDR3 DNA sequence: TGTGCCAGCAGCCTCCGTCCGGGACAGGGGGCACCGAACAGCGGGGAGCTGTTTTTT. Amino acid sequence: CASSLRPGQGAPNSGELFF.

The V and J genes are TRBV18 and TRBJ1-1; D may be TRBD1 (5 bases). V was clipped by 0 bases and J by 2 bases, with 10 bases between them. Germline V CDR1 and CDR2: KGHSH, LQKENI. The CDR3 length is 15 residues. CDR3 residues: CASSPPLGRNTEAFF. The CDR3 nucleotides are TGTGCCAGCTCACCACCGTTGGGGCGCAACACTGAAGCTTTCTTT.

The rearrangement uses TRBV24-1 and TRBJ2-2; 10 positions agree with TRBD1. The ends lost 1 base at V and 0 bases at J; junction bases unmatched: 4. The CDR3 is made up of 18 amino acids. Germline values: CDR1 KGHDR, CDR2 SFDVKD. CDR3 sequence: CATSDFYGQGANTGELFF. As DNA, the CDR3 is TGTGCCACCAGTGATTTCTACGGACAGGGGGCGAACACCGGGGAGCTGTTTTTT.

This clonotype has ten or more counts. The chain uses TRBV5-6 and TRBJ2-7; TRBD1 agrees at 8 bases. The CDR3 has 17 amino acids. V lost 1 base, J lost 6 bases, and 15 bases stayed unmatched. Per germline, CDR1 SGHDT and CDR2 YYEEEE. The CDR3 reads CASSLPPGQELIGEQYF. The CDR3, as DNA: TGTGCCAGCAGCTTGCCTCCGGGACAGGAATTGATCGGCGAGCAGTACTTC.

This clonotype was observed at least ten times. In DNA, the CDR3 is TGTGCCAGCGAGCCCCGGGGCAGGAGGACCTATGGCTACACCTTC. Translated, it gives CASEPRGRRTYGYTF. The V and J genes are TRBV6-2 or TRBV6-3 and TRBJ1-2, with D tentatively TRBD1 (5 bases). CDR3 length: 15 residues. With 8 bases removed from V and 4 bases from J, the gap between germline ends came to 20 bases. Germline loops: CDR1 MNHEY, CDR2 SVGEGT.

This clonotype has more than one count but fewer than ten. J is TRBJ2-5 and V is TRBV10-3, with 10 bases matching TRBD1. V lost 4 bases to trimming and J lost 3 bases; unmatched junction nucleotides: 11. This CDR3 spans 17 amino acids. Per the germline V gene, CDR1 is ENHRY and CDR2 is SYGVKD. The CDR3: CAISGAEVGTGEETQYF. DNA for the CDR3: TGTGCCATCAGTGGGGCCGAAGTCGGGACAGGGGAAGAGACCCAGTACTTC.

The genes are TRBV7-3 and TRBJ2-2; D might be TRBD1 or TRBD2, each matching 5 bases. V gave up 1 base and J gave up 4 bases, with 7 bases separating them. The CDR3 covers 14 residues. Germline-derived CDR1 and CDR2 are SGHTA and FQGTGA. The CDR3 sequence: CASSLKGSTGELFF. CDR3 coding DNA: TGTGCCAGCAGCTTAAAGGGGAGCACCGGGGAGCTGTTTTTT.

There are a few counts of this clonotype. The chain employs TRBV15 and TRBJ2-7, with D perhaps matching TRBD1 or TRBD2 (5 bases each). The CDR3 runs to 18 residues. Germline-derived CDR1 and CDR2 are LNHNV and YYDKDF (reference sequence). Trimming left V 4 bases short and J 3 bases short, with 25 bases between. The CDR3 region is CATSTEWGSGTDGYEQYF. CDR3 in DNA: TGTGCCACCAGCACCGAGTGGGGATCCGGGACGGACGGCTACGAGCAGTACTTC.

This clonotype was observed a few times. J is TRBJ2-3 and V is TRBV11-2; 11 bases map to TRBD2. Germline V lookup: CDR1 SGHAT, CDR2 FQNNGV. After removal of 5 bases from V and 2 bases from J, the junction contained 12 bases not matched to a gene. The CDR3 contains 18 residues. The CDR3 region is CASSRLAGGIFVTDTQYF. The CDR3 DNA follows: TGTGCCAGCAGCCGTTTAGCGGGGGGGATCTTTGTCACAGATACGCAGTATTTT.

This clonotype has a count of ten or more. The chain has TRBV6-2 or TRBV6-3 and TRBJ2-1, with D uncertain. The CDR3 runs 13 residues. Germline CDR1 and CDR2: MNHEY and SVGEGT. V dropped 2 bases and J dropped 3 bases, with 5 bases sitting between them. DNA for the CDR3: TGTGCCAGCAGTTACAGGGACTACAATGAGCAGTTCTTC. Its protein product is CASSYRDYNEQFF.